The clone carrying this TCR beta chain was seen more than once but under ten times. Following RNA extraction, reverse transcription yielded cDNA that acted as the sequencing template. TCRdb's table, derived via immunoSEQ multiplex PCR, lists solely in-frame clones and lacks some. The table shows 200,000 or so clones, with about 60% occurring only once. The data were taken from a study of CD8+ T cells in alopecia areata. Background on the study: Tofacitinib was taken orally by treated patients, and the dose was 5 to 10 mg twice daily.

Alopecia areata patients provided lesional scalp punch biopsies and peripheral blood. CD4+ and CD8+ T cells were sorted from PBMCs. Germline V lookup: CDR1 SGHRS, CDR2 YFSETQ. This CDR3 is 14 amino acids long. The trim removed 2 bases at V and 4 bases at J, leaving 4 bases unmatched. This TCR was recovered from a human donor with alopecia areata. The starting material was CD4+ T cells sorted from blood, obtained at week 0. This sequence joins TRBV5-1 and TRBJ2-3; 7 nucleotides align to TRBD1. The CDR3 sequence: CASSFYQGADTQYF. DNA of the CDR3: TGCGCCAGCAGCTTTTATCAGGGGGCAGATACGCAGTATTTT. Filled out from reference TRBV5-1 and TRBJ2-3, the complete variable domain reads KAGVTQTPRYLIKTRGQQVTLSCSPISGHRSVSWYQQTPGQGLQFLFEYFSETQRNKGNFPGRFSGRQFSNSRSEMNVSTLELGDSALYLCASSFYQGADTQYFGPGTRLTVL.